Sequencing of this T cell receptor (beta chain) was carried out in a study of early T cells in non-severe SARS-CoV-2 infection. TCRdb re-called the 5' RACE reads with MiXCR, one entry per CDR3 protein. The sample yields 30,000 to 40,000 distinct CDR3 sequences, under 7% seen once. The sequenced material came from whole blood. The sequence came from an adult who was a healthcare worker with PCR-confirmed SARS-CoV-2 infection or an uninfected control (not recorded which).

The CDR3 is CATRGQLNEQFF. The CDR3 nucleotides are TGTGCCACCAGGGGACAGTTAAATGAGCAGTTCTTC. The rearrangement joins TRBV24-1 to TRBJ2-1; TRBD1 matches 7 bases. J was trimmed by 7 bases and V by 7 bases; bases with no gene match: 3. CDR3 length: 12 amino acids. From germline, CDR1 is KGHDR and CDR2 SFDVKD.